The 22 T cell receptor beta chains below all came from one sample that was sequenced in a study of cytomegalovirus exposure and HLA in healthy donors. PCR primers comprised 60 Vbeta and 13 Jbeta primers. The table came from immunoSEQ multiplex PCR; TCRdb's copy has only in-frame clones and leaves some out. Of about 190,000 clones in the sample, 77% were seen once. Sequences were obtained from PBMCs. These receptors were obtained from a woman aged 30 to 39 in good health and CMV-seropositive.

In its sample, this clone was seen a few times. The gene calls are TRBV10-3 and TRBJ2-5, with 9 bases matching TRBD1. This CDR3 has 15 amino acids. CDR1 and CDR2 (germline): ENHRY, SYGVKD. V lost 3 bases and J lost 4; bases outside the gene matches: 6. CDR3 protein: CAISDLETGGETQYF. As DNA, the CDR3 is TGTGCCATCAGTGACTTGGAGACAGGGGGAGAGACCCAGTACTTC.

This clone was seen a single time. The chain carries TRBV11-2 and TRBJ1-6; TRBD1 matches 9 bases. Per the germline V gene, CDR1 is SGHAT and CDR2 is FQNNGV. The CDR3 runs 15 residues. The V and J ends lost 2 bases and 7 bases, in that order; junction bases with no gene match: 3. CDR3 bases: TGTGCCAGCAGCTTACAGGGACAGGGCAATTCACCCCTCCACTTT. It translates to CASSLQGQGNSPLHF.

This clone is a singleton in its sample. For the CDR3, the DNA is TGTGCCAGCAGGTCCCTCAGCCGGAGGGAGGATGAGCAGTTCTTC. Amino acids: CASRSLSRREDEQFF. The chain recombines TRBV6-5 with TRBJ2-1; D may be TRBD2 (6 bases). The CDR3 has 15 amino acids. V was shortened by 6 bases and J by 8 bases, with 20 bases between the two germline ends. Germline assignment: CDR1 MNHEY and CDR2 SVGAGI.

CDR3 protein: CASSLLQGRGYTF. The CDR3 nucleotides are TGTGCCAGCAGCTTGCTACAGGGTAGGGGCTACACCTTC. The V call is TRBV5-6, the J call TRBJ1-2, with a weak D call TRBD1 (6 bases). This CDR3 is 13 amino acids long. V gave up 1 base and J gave up 8 bases, with 12 bases separating them. Looked up from germline, CDR1 is SGHDT and CDR2 is YYEEEE.

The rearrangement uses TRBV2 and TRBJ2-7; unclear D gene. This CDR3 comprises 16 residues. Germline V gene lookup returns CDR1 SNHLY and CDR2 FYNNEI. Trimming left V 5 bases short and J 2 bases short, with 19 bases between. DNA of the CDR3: TGTGCCAGCAGTTTTTCGACACTGACGAGTGCCTACGAGCAGTACTTC. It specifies CASSFSTLTSAYEQYF.

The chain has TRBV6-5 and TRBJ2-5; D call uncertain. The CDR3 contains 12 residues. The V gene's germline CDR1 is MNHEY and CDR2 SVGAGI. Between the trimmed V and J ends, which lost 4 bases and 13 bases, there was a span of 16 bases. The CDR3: CASSSARKSWYF. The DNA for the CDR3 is TGTGCCAGCAGTTCCGCCCGCAAGAGTTGGTACTTC.

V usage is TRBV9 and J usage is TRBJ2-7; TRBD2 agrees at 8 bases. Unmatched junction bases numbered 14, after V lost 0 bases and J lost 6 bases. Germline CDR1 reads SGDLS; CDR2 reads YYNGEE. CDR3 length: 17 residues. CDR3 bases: TGTGCCAGCAGCGTAGACTTCGGGGGGGCCATTCGTTCCGAGCAGTACTTC. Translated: CASSVDFGGAIRSEQYF.

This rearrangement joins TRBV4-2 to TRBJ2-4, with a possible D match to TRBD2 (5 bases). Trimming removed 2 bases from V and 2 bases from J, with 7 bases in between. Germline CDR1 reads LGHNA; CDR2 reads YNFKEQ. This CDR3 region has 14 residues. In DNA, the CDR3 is TGTGCCAGCAGCCAATCGGGAACCAAAAACATTCAGTACTTC. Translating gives CASSQSGTKNIQYF.

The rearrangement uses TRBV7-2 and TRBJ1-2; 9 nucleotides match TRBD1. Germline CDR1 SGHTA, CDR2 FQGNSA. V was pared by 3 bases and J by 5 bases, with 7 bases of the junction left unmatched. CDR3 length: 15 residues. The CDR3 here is CASSLAQGQGYGYTF. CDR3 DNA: TGTGCCAGCAGCTTGGCCCAGGGACAGGGTTATGGCTACACCTTC.

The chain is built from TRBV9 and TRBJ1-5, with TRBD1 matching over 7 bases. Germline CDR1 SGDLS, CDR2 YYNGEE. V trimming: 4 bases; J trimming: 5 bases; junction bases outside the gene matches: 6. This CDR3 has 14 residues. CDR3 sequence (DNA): TGTGCCAGCAGCCCGACAGGGCAGTATCAGCCCCAGCATTTT. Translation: CASSPTGQYQPQHF.

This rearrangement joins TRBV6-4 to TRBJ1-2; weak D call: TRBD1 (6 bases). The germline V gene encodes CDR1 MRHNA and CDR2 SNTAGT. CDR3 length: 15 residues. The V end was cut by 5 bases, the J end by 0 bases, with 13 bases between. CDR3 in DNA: TGTGCCAGCAGTCCCGACAGGATCTCTAACTATGGCTACACCTTC. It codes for CASSPDRISNYGYTF.

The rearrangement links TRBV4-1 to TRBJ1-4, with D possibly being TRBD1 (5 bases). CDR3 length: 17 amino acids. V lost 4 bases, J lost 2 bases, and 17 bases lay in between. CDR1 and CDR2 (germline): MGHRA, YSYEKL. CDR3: CASSRWGRVSTNEKLFF. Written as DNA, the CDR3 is TGCGCCAGCAGCCGATGGGGGAGGGTTTCCACTAATGAAAAACTGTTTTTT.

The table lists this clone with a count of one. The DNA for the CDR3 is TGTGCCAGCAGTTTATGGGGCAGGGTGGGTTACGAGCAGTACTTC. It yields the protein CASSLWGRVGYEQYF. The chain has TRBV28 and TRBJ2-7; weak D call: TRBD1 (5 bases). The germline V gene encodes CDR1 MDHEN and CDR2 SYDVKM. The V end was cut by 0 bases, the J end by 4 bases, with 13 bases between. The length of the CDR3 is 15 residues.

The CDR3 loop is CSSTVSSGETEAFF. The CDR3 nucleotides read TGCAGCTCTACCGTGAGCTCAGGGGAGACTGAAGCTTTCTTT. V and J are TRBV29-1 and TRBJ1-1, with D perhaps matching TRBD1 (6 bases). Germline V CDR1 and CDR2: SQVTM, ANQGSEA. V shed 8 bases and J shed 5 bases, with 21 bases lying between them. This CDR3 has 14 residues.

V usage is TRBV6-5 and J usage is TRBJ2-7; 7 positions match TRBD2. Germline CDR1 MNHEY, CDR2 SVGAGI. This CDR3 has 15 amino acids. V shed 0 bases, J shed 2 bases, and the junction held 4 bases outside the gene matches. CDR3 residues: CASSYSTSATYEQYF. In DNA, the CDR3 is TGTGCCAGCAGTTACTCAACTAGCGCGACCTACGAGCAGTACTTC.

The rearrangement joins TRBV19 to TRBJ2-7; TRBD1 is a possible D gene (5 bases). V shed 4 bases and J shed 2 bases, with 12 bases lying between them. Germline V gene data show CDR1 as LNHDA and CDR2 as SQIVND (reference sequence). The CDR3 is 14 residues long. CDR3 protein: CASSRQGLAYEQYF. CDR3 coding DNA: TGTGCCAGTAGTAGGCAGGGCCTTGCCTACGAGCAGTACTTC.

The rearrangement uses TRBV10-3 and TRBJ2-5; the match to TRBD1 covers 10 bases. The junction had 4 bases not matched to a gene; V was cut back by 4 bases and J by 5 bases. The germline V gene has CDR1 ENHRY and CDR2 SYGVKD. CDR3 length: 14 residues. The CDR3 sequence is CAISATGGEETQYF. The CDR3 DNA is TGTGCCATCAGTGCGACAGGGGGCGAGGAGACCCAGTACTTC.

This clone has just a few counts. DNA for the CDR3: TGTGCCAGTAGTATGGCGTGGGGCGCTGAAGCTTTCTTT. It yields the protein CASSMAWGAEAFF. V and J are TRBV19 and TRBJ1-1; tentatively, D is TRBD1 (5 bases). The CDR3 contains 13 residues. Germline CDR1 is LNHDA and CDR2 is SQIVND (reference sequence). Trimming shortened V by 3 bases and J by 6 bases, and 11 bases separated the two germline ends.

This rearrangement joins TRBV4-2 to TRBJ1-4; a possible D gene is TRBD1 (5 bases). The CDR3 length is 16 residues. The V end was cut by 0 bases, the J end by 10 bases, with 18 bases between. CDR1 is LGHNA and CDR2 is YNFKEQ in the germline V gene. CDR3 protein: CASSQEGSGLGGKLFF. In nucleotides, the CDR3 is TGTGCCAGCAGCCAAGAAGGGTCCGGGCTCGGGGGAAAACTGTTTTTT.

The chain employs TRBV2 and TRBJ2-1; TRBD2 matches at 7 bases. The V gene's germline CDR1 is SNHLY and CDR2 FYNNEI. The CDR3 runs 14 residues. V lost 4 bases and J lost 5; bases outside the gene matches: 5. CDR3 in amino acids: CASSGGRVHNEQFF. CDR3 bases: TGTGCCAGCAGTGGTGGGAGGGTCCACAATGAGCAGTTCTTC.

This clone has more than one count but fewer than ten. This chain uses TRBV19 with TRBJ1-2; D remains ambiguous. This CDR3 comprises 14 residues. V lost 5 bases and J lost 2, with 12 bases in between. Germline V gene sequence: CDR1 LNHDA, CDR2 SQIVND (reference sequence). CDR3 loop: CASSPRGFNYGYTF. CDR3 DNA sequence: TGTGCCAGTAGTCCCCGCGGTTTCAACTATGGCTACACCTTC.

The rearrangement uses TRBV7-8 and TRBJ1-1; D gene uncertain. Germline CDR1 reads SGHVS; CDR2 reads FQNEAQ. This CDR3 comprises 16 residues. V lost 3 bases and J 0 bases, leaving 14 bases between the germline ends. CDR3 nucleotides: TGTGCCAGCAGCTTCCCAGGATCTCCTCTGAACACTGAAGCTTTCTTT. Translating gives CASSFPGSPLNTEAFF.